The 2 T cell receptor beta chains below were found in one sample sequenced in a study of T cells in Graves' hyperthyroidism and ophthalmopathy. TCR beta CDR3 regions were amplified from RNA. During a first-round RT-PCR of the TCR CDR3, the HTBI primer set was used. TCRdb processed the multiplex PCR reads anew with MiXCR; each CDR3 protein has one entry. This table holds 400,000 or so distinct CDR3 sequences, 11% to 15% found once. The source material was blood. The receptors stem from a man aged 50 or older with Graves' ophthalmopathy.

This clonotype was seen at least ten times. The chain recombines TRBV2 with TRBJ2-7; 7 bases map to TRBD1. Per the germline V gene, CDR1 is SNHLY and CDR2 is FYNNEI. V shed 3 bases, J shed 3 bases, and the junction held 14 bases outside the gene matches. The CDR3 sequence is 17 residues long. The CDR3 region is CASSDDDPSQGNYEQYF. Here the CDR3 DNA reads TGTGCCAGCAGTGACGACGACCCTTCACAGGGGAACTACGAGCAGTACTTC. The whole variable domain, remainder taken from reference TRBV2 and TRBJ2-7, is EPEVTQTPSHQVTQMGQEVILRCVPISNHLYFYWYRQILGQKVEFLVSFYNNEISEKSEIFDDQFSVERPDGSNFTLKIRSTKLEDSAMYFCASSDDDPSQGNYEQYFGPGTRLTVT.

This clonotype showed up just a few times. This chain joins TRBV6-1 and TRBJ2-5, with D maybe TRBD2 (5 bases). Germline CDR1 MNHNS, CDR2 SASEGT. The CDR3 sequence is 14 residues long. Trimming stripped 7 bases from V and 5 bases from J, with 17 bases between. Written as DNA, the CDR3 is TGTGCCAGCAACCCCGGGAACCTTCGCGAGACCCAGTACTTC. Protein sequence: CASNPGNLRETQYF.